Here is one T cell receptor beta chain with its context. Germline CDR1 SGDLS, CDR2 YYNGEE. V was clipped by 2 bases and J by 2 bases, with 11 bases between them. There are 15 residues in the CDR3. Regarding time point: pretreatment peripheral blood. The repertoire was sequenced with immunoSEQ multiplex PCR; TCRdb's copy has only in-frame clones and lacks some. This sample yields 70,000 to 100,000 clones, of which about four fifths are seen a single time; around 2% belongs to the top ten. The data belong to a study of PD-L1 blockade in urothelial cancer. The chain recombines TRBV9 with TRBJ1-3, with D unresolved. The material was PBMCs, obtained around atezolizumab (anti-PD-L1) treatment. The source is a man in his fifties or sixties with urothelial cancer. The CDR3 DNA reads as TGTGCCAGCAGCGTGGCCGGGGAAGCTGGAAACACCATATATTTT. This codes for CASSVAGEAGNTIYF.